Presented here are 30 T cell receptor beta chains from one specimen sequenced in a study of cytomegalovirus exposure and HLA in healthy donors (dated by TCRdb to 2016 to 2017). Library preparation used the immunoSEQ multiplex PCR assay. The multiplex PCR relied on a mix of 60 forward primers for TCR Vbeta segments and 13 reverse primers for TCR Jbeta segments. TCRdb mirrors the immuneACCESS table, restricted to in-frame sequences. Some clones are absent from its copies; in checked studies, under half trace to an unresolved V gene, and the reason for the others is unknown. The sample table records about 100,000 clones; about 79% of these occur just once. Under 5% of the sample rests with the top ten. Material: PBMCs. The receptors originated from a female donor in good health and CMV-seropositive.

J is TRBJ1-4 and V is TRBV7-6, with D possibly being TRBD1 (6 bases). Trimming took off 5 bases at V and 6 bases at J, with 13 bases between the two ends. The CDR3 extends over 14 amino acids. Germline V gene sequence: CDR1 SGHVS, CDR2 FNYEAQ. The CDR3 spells CASSLSGGDEKLFF. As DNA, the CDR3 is TGTGCCAGCAGCCTATCGGGGGGCGATGAAAAACTGTTTTTT.

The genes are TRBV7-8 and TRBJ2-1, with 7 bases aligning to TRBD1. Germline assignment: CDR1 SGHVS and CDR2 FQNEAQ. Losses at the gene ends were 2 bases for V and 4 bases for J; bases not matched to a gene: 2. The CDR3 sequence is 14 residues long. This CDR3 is CASSLRDRYNEQFF. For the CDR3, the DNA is TGTGCCAGCAGCTTACGGGACAGATACAATGAGCAGTTCTTC.

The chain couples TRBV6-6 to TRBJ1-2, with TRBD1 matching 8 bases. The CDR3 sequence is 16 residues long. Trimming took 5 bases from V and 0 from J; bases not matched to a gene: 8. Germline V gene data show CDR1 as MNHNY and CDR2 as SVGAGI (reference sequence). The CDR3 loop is CASSQRDRGANYGYTF. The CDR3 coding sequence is TGTGCCAGCAGTCAGCGAGACAGGGGAGCTAACTATGGCTACACCTTC.

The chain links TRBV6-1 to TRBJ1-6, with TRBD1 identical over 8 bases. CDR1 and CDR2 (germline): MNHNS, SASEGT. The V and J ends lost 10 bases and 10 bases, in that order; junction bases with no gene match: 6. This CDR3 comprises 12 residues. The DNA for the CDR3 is TGTGCCACGGCCCAGGGGGCGTCACCCCTCCACTTT. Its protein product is CATAQGASPLHF.

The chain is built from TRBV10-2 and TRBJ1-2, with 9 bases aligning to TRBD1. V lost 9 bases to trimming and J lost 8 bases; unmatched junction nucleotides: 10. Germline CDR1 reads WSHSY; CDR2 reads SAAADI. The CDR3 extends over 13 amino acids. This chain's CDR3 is CASRGQGETGYTF. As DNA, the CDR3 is TGCGCCAGTAGGGGACAGGGCGAGACAGGCTACACCTTC.

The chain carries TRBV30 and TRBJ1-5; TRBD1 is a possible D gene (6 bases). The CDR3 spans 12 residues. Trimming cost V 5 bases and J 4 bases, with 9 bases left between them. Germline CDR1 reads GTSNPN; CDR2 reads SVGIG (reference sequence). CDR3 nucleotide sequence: TGTGCCTGGGGGACACGTAATCAGCCCCAGCATTTT. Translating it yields CAWGTRNQPQHF.

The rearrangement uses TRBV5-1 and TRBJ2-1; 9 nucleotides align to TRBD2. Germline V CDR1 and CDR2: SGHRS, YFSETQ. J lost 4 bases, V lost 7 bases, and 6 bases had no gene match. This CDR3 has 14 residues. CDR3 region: CASRATSGYNEQFF. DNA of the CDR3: TGCGCCAGCCGGGCGACTAGCGGTTACAATGAGCAGTTCTTC.

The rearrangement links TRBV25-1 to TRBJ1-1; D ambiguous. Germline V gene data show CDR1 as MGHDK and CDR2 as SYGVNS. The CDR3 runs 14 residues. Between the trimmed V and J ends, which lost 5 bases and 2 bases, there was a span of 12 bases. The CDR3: CASSPRPSNTEAFF. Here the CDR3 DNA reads TGTGCCAGCAGTCCCCGCCCGAGCAACACTGAAGCTTTCTTT.

In nucleotides, the CDR3 is TGCGCCAGCAGCCCCGGCCCAGGGGGCGCGGCCGGGGCCAACGTCCTGACTTTC. As protein: CASSPGPGGAAGANVLTF. The chain employs TRBV5-1 and TRBJ2-6; 8 bases agree with TRBD1. There are 18 residues in the CDR3. CDR1 SGHRS and CDR2 YFSETQ come from the germline V gene. V shed 4 bases and J 4 bases; nucleotides not matched to a gene: 13. Full variable domain (missing parts from reference TRBV5-1 and TRBJ2-6): KAGVTQTPRYLIKTRGQQVTLSCSPISGHRSVSWYQQTPGQGLQFLFEYFSETQRNKGNFPGRFSGRQFSNSRSEMNVSTLELGDSALYLCASSPGPGGAAGANVLTFGAGSRLTVL.

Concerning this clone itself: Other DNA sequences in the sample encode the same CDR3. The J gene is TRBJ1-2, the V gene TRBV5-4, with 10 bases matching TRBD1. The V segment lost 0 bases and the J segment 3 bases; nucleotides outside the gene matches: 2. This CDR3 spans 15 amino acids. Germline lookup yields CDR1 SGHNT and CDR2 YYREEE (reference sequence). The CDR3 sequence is CASSLGGQGYYGYTF. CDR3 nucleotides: TGTGCCAGCAGCTTGGGGGGACAGGGGTACTATGGCTACACCTTC.

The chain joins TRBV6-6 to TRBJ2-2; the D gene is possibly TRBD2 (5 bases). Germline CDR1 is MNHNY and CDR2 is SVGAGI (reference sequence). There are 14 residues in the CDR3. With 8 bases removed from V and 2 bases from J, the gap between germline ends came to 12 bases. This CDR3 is CASREQINTGELFF. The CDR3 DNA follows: TGTGCCAGCCGGGAACAGATTAACACCGGGGAGCTGTTTTTT.

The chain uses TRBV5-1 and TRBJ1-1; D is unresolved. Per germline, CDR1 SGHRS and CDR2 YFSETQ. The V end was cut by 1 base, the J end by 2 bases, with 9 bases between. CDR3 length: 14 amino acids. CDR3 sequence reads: CASSLRQKNTEAFF. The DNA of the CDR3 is TGCGCCAGCAGCTTGCGCCAGAAAAACACTGAAGCTTTCTTT. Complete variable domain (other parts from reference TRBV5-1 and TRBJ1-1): KAGVTQTPRYLIKTRGQQVTLSCSPISGHRSVSWYQQTPGQGLQFLFEYFSETQRNKGNFPGRFSGRQFSNSRSEMNVSTLELGDSALYLCASSLRQKNTEAFFGQGTRLTVV.

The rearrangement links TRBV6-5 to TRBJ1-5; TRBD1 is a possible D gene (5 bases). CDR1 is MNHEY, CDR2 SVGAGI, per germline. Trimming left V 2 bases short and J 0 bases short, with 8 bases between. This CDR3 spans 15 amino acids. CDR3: CASSYGGGSNQPQHF. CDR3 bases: TGTGCCAGCAGTTACGGGGGGGGTAGCAATCAGCCCCAGCATTTT.

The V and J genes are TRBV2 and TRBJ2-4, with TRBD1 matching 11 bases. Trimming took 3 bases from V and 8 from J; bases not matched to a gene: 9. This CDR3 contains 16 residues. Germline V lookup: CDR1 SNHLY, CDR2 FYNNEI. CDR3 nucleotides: TGTGCCAGCAGTGAGGACAGGGGGCGAAGGGAGCACATTCAGTACTTC. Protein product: CASSEDRGRREHIQYF.

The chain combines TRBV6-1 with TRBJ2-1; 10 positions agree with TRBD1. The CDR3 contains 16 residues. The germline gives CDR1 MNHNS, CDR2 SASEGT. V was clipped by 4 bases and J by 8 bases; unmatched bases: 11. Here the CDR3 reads CASSATGQGSKYEQFF. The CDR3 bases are TGTGCCAGCAGTGCGACGGGACAGGGGAGTAAGTATGAGCAGTTCTTC.

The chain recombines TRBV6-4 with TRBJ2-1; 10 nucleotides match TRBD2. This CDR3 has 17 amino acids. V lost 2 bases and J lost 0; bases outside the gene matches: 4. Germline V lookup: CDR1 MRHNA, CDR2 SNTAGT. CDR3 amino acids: CASSDGASGSSYNEQFF. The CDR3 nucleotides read TGTGCCAGCAGTGACGGGGCTAGCGGGAGCTCCTACAATGAGCAGTTCTTC.

CDR3 sequence reads: CASSLLPTSGRTTDTQYF. As DNA, the CDR3 is TGTGCCAGCTCACTCCTTCCGACTAGCGGGAGGACGACAGATACGCAGTATTTT. The chain carries TRBV18 and TRBJ2-3, with 13 nucleotides matching TRBD2. Looked up from germline, CDR1 is KGHSH and CDR2 is LQKENI. With 4 bases clipped from V and 3 bases from J, the junction kept 10 bases outside the gene matches. There are 18 residues in the CDR3.

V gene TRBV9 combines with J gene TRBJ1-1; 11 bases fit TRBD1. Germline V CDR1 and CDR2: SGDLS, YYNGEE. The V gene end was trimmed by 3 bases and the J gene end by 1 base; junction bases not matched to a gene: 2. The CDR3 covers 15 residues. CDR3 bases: TGTGCCAGCAGCGGGACAGGGGGCGCGAACACTGAAGCTTTCTTT. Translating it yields CASSGTGGANTEAFF.

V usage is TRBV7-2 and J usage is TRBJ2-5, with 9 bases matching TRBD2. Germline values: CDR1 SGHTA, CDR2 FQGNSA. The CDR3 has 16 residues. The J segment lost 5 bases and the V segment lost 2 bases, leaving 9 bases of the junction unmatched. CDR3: CASSLSGGGAGETQYF. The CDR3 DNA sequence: TGTGCCAGCAGCTTAAGTGGCGGGGGGGCGGGGGAGACCCAGTACTTC. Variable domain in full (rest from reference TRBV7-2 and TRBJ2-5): GAGVSQSPSNKVTEKGKDVELRCDPISGHTALYWYRQSLGQGLEFLIYFQGNSAPDKSGLPSDRFSAERTGGSVSTLTIQRTQQEDSAVYLCASSLSGGGAGETQYFGPGTRLLVL.

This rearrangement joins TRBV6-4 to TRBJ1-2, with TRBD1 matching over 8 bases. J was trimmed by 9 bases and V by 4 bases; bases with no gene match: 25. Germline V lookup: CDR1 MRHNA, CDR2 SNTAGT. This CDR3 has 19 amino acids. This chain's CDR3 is CASSGQGAYRTTSQRSYTF. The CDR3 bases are TGTGCCAGCAGTGGGCAGGGGGCATATAGGACAACCTCACAACGGAGCTACACCTTC.

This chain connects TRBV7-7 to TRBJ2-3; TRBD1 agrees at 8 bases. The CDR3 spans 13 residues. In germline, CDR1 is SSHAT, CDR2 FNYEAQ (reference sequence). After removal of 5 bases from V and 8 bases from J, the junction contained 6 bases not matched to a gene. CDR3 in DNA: TGTGCCAGCAGCCGGGACAGGCAGGGTACGCAGTATTTT. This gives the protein CASSRDRQGTQYF.

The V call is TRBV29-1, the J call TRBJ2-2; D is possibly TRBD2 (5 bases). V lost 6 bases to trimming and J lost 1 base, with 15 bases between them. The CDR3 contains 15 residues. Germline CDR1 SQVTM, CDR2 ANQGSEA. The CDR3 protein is CSVPRTRGNTGELFF. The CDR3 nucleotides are TGCAGCGTCCCCCGGACTCGGGGGAACACCGGGGAGCTGTTTTTT.

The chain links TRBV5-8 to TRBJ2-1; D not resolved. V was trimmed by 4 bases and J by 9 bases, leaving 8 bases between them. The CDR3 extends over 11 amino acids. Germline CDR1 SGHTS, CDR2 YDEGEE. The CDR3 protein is CASSLGREQFF. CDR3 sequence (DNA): TGTGCCAGCAGCCTTGGGCGTGAGCAGTTCTTC. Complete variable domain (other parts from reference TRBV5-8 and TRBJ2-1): EAGVTQSPTHLIKTRGQQATLRCSPISGHTSVYWYQQALGLGLQFLLWYDEGEERNRGNFPPRFSGRQFPNYSSELNVNALELEDSALYLCASSLGREQFFGPGTRLTVL.

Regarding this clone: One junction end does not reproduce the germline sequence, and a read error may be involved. Here the CDR3 reads CAGSVRFEGSAPHEQYF. The CDR3 DNA follows: TGTGCCGGCAGTGTAAGGTTTGAAGGGAGCGCCCCCCACGAGCAGTACTTC. V usage is TRBV6-1 and J usage is TRBJ2-7, with D maybe TRBD2 (5 bases). Germline CDR1 MNHNS, CDR2 SASEGT. This CDR3 is built from 17 residues.

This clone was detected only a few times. CDR3 coding DNA: TGTGCCAGCAGCGGACAGCTAGTCACCGGGGAGCTGTTTTTT. Its protein is CASSGQLVTGELFF. V gene TRBV2 combines with J gene TRBJ2-2, with a tentative D call TRBD1 (6 bases). Germline loops: CDR1 SNHLY, CDR2 FYNNEI. The CDR3 is made up of 14 amino acids. V was shortened by 6 bases and J by 4 bases, with 12 bases between the two germline ends. The complete variable domain, with remaining parts taken from reference TRBV2 and TRBJ2-2, reads EPEVTQTPSHQVTQMGQEVILRCVPISNHLYFYWYRQILGQKVEFLVSFYNNEISEKSEIFDDQFSVERPDGSNFTLKIRSTKLEDSAMYFCASSGQLVTGELFFGEGSRLTVL.

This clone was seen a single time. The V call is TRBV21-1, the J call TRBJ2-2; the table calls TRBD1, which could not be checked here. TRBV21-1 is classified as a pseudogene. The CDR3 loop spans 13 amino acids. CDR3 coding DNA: TGTGCCAGCAGCAAAGGGGGCGTCCGGGAGCTGTTTTTT. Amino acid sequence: CASSKGGVRELFF.

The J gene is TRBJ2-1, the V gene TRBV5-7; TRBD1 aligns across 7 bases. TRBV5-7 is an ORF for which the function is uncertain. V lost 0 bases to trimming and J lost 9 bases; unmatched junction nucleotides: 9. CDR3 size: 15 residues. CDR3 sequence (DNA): TGTGCCAGCAGCTTGGAGGGGGCGACAGGGCTTGAGCAGTTCTTC. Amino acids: CASSLEGATGLEQFF.

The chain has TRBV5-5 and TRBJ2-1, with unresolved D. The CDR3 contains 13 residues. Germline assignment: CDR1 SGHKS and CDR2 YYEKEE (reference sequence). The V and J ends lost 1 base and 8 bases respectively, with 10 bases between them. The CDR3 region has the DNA TGTGCCAGCAGCTTGCCTAGATCGGATGAGCAGTTCTTC. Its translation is CASSLPRSDEQFF.

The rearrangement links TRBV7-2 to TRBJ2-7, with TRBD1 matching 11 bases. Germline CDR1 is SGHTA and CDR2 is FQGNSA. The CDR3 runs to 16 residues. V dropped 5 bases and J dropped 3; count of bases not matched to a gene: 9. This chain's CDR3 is CASSPGGQGGIYEQYF. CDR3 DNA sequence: TGTGCCAGCAGCCCAGGGGGACAGGGGGGAATCTACGAGCAGTACTTC.

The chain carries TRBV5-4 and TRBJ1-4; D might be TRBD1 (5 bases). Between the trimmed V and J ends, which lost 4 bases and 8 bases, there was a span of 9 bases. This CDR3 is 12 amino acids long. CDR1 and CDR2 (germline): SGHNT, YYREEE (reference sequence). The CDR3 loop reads CASSNRGEKLFF. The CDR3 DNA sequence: TGTGCCAGCAGCAATCGGGGGGAAAAACTGTTTTTT.